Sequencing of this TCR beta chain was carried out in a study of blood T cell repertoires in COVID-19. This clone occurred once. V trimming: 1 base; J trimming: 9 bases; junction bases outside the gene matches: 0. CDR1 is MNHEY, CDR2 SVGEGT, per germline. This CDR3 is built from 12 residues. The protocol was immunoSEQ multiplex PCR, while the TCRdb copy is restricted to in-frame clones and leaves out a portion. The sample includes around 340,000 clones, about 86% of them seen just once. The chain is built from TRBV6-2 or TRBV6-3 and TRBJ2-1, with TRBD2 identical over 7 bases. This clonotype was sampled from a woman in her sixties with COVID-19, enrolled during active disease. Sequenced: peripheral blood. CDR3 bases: TGTGCCAGCAGTTACTGGGGGGGTGAGCAGTTCTTC. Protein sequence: CASSYWGGEQFF.